The 28 T cell receptor beta chains presented below share a single source sample, sequenced in a study of identical twins. Each CDR3 protein gets one entry after TCRdb re-called the 5' RACE reads with MiXCR. The table lists more than 1.5 million distinct CDR3 sequences, about 32% of them singletons. The sample was cord blood. These receptors came from a newborn girl in good health.

The chain is built from TRBV7-9 and TRBJ1-1, with unresolved D. V was clipped by 4 bases and J by 3 bases, with 12 bases between them. Germline CDR1 SEHNR, CDR2 FQNEAQ (reference sequence). CDR3 length: 14 amino acids. In DNA form, the CDR3 reads TGTGCCAGCAGCTACCCCGTCCGGGACACTGAAGCTTTCTTT. It is translated as CASSYPVRDTEAFF.

This clonotype was detected only a few times. This chain links TRBV3-1 with TRBJ1-6; no firm D call. Per germline, CDR1 LGHDT and CDR2 YNNKEL (reference sequence). Trimming pared 4 bases from V and 6 bases from J, leaving 7 bases between. The CDR3 totals 13 residues. This chain's CDR3 is CASSLQLNSPLHF. CDR3 nucleotide sequence: TGTGCCAGCAGCCTACAGCTTAATTCACCCCTCCACTTT. The entire variable domain, with the rest obtained from reference TRBV3-1 and TRBJ1-6, is as follows: DTAVSQTPKYLVTQMGNDKSIKCEQNLGHDTMYWYKQDSKKFLKIMFSYNNKELIINETVPNRFSPKSPDKAHLNLHINSLELGDSAVYFCASSLQLNSPLHFGNGTRLTVT.

The chain employs TRBV5-1 and TRBJ2-7; perhaps TRBD1 as D (6 bases). The germline V gene has CDR1 SGHRS and CDR2 YFSETQ. V was clipped by 0 bases and J by 3 bases, with 13 bases between them. This CDR3 has 15 amino acids. CDR3 protein: CASSLGTEWSYEQYF. CDR3 bases: TGCGCCAGCAGCTTGGGGACAGAGTGGAGCTACGAGCAGTACTTC.

There are a few counts of this clonotype. J is TRBJ2-3 and V is TRBV20-1, with a possible D match to TRBD2 (6 bases). Per germline, CDR1 DFQATT and CDR2 SNEGSKA (reference sequence). V lost 1 base, J lost 6 bases, and 11 bases lay in between. This CDR3 is 13 amino acids long. The CDR3 region is CSARGIAADTQYF. The CDR3 nucleotides read TGCAGTGCTAGAGGAATAGCGGCGGATACGCAGTATTTT.

The chain combines TRBV10-3 with TRBJ2-7; 14 bases fit TRBD2. Germline CDR1 ENHRY, CDR2 SYGVKD. This CDR3 contains 14 residues. J lost 5 bases, V lost 4 bases, and 1 base had no gene match. CDR3 in amino acids: CAISGGLAGDEQYF. The DNA of the CDR3 is TGTGCCATCAGTGGGGGACTAGCGGGAGACGAGCAGTACTTC.

This clonotype has only a few counts. The V gene is TRBV11-1, the J gene TRBJ2-1; weak D call: TRBD2 (5 bases). The V gene's germline CDR1 is SGHAT and CDR2 FQDESV (reference sequence). V shed 6 bases and J shed 2 bases, with 8 bases lying between them. This CDR3 is 13 amino acids long. CDR3 sequence (DNA): TGTGCCAGCAGACCGACTACCTACAATGAGCAGTTCTTC. This encodes CASRPTTYNEQFF.

This rearrangement joins TRBV24-1 to TRBJ2-3; D remains ambiguous. CDR3 length: 12 residues. Trimming shortened V by 6 bases and J by 4 bases, and 7 bases separated the two germline ends. Per the germline V gene, CDR1 is KGHDR and CDR2 is SFDVKD. The CDR3 region has the DNA TGTGCCACCAGTATGGGTTCAGATACGCAGTATTTT. Protein: CATSMGSDTQYF.

The chain uses TRBV20-1 and TRBJ2-1; 8 bases are shared with TRBD2. Germline CDR1 is DFQATT and CDR2 is SNEGSKA (reference sequence). V dropped 1 base and J dropped 6; count of bases not matched to a gene: 14. The CDR3 totals 17 residues. CDR3 amino acids: CSARVTPRLAQLNEQFF. DNA of the CDR3: TGCAGTGCTAGAGTGACACCGCGACTAGCGCAGCTCAATGAGCAGTTCTTC.

This clonotype has ten or more counts. The chain couples TRBV2 to TRBJ2-3; D perhaps matches TRBD2 (6 bases). Between the trimmed V and J ends, which lost 3 bases and 0 bases, there was a span of 10 bases. The CDR3 spans 15 residues. Germline V gene sequence: CDR1 SNHLY, CDR2 FYNNEI. CDR3 sequence (DNA): TGTGCCAGCAGTGATCCAGGGAGGAGCACAGATACGCAGTATTTT. It encodes CASSDPGRSTDTQYF.

J is TRBJ2-7 and V is TRBV4-1, with 7 bases fitting TRBD2. CDR3 size: 15 residues. Germline CDR1 MGHRA, CDR2 YSYEKL. The trim removed 1 base at V and 3 bases at J, leaving 6 bases unmatched. The CDR3 spells CASSQVTSEGYEQYF. CDR3 nucleotides: TGCGCCAGCAGCCAAGTTACTAGCGAGGGCTACGAGCAGTACTTC.

The chain combines TRBV10-3 with TRBJ2-3; 12 nucleotides match TRBD2. This CDR3 comprises 15 residues. V lost 11 bases, J lost 5 bases, and 11 bases stayed unmatched. Germline-derived CDR1 and CDR2 are ENHRY and SYGVKD. The CDR3 protein is CASHALAGGRDTQYF. The CDR3, as DNA: TGTGCCTCCCACGCCCTAGCGGGAGGGCGAGATACGCAGTATTTT.

The gene calls are TRBV7-2 and TRBJ1-6; D gene unclear. The CDR3 runs 15 residues. Germline assignment: CDR1 SGHTA and CDR2 FQGNSA. The V and J ends lost 2 bases and 7 bases respectively, with 12 bases between them. The DNA for the CDR3 is TGTGCCAGCAGCTTAAAGACGAGGGAAAATTCACCCCTCCACTTT. Protein sequence: CASSLKTRENSPLHF.

This chain joins TRBV12-3 or TRBV12-4 and TRBJ1-1; 7 positions match TRBD1. The CDR3 sequence is 15 residues long. J gave up 3 bases and V 6 bases, and 10 bases lay outside the gene matches. DNA of the CDR3: TGTGCCAGCAGCCCCTCTACAGGGGCAGACACTGAAGCTTTCTTT. It yields the protein CASSPSTGADTEAFF.

This chain links TRBV12-5 with TRBJ1-1; D uncertain. CDR3 length: 12 amino acids. Germline V CDR1 and CDR2: LGHNT, FRNRAP. V was clipped by 2 bases and J by 4 bases, with 5 bases between them. The CDR3, as DNA: TGTGCTAGTGGTTTGAGTCCCACTGAAGCTTTCTTT. It specifies CASGLSPTEAFF.

The chain has TRBV6-6 and TRBJ2-1; D is unresolved. Germline V gene data show CDR1 as MNHNY and CDR2 as SVGAGI (reference sequence). The length of the CDR3 is 15 residues. Trimming shortened V by 2 bases and J by 13 bases, and 21 bases separated the two germline ends. The CDR3 DNA follows: TGTGCCAGCAGTTACAAAACTATAACCCAAGAGACCCAGTTCTTC. Encoded protein: CASSYKTITQETQFF.

The chain combines TRBV20-1 with TRBJ1-4; D might be TRBD1 (6 bases). Per the germline V gene, CDR1 is DFQATT and CDR2 is SNEGSKA (reference sequence). The V gene lost 4 bases and the J gene lost 2 bases, with 11 bases spanning the gap. The CDR3 is 14 residues long. Here the CDR3 reads CSAKRTVTNEKLFF. CDR3 coding DNA: TGCAGTGCTAAACGGACAGTGACTAATGAAAAACTGTTTTTT.

This clonotype has a count of ten or more. This chain uses TRBV7-9 with TRBJ2-3; the D is unclear. CDR3 length equals 16 residues. Per the germline V gene, CDR1 is SEHNR and CDR2 is FQNEAQ (reference sequence). Trimming removed 5 bases from V and 0 bases from J, with 15 bases in between. CDR3 DNA sequence: TGTGCCAGCAGCCATAGGCCCCTGAGGAGCACAGATACGCAGTATTTT. The encoded protein is CASSHRPLRSTDTQYF.

This chain links TRBV15 with TRBJ2-2; D not resolved. Trimming left V 5 bases short and J 1 base short, with 14 bases between. This CDR3 spans 16 amino acids. Germline lookup yields CDR1 LNHNV and CDR2 YYDKDF (reference sequence). The CDR3 DNA is TGTGCCACCAGCCCCCGACGGAGCCTGAACACCGGGGAGCTGTTTTTT. Protein sequence: CATSPRRSLNTGELFF.

There are a few counts of this clonotype. This chain uses TRBV14 with TRBJ1-1; 7 bases align to TRBD1. Germline-derived CDR1 and CDR2 are SGHDN and FVKESK. The CDR3 runs 16 residues. V lost 3 bases, J lost 0 bases, and 7 bases stayed unmatched. CDR3: CASSQSDRYMNTEAFF. The DNA for the CDR3 is TGTGCCAGCAGCCAGTCGGACAGGTACATGAACACTGAAGCTTTCTTT.

The chain is built from TRBV3-1 and TRBJ2-3; the D is unclear. The V and J ends lost 1 base and 2 bases respectively, with 10 bases between them. Germline CDR1 is LGHDT and CDR2 is YNNKEL (reference sequence). The length of the CDR3 is 15 residues. CDR3 bases: TGTGCCAGCAGCCAAGTTCTAGGAGTCACAGATACGCAGTATTTT. Translated, it gives CASSQVLGVTDTQYF.

A note on this clonotype: Possible read error: a much larger clone is one base away. The chain joins TRBV20-1 to TRBJ1-2; 7 bases fit TRBD1. The CDR3 is 12 residues long. Looked up from germline, CDR1 is DFQATT and CDR2 is SNEGSKA (reference sequence). Trimming removed 5 bases from V and 1 base from J; junction bases left unmatched: 1. The CDR3 sequence: CSAGDSNYGYTF. The CDR3 DNA follows: TGCAGTGCTGGGGACAGTAACTATGGCTACACCTTC.

The chain combines TRBV20-1 with TRBJ1-2, with no clear D. V lost 3 bases and J 8 bases, leaving 10 bases between the germline ends. The CDR3 is 11 amino acids. Germline CDR1 DFQATT, CDR2 SNEGSKA (reference sequence). The CDR3, as DNA: TGCAGTGCTAGGGCGCCGACGGGCTACACCTTC. It translates to CSARAPTGYTF.

Ten or more counts support this clonotype. J is TRBJ2-1 and V is TRBV3-1; D remains ambiguous. V lost 3 bases and J 13 bases, leaving 10 bases between the germline ends. The CDR3 contains 11 residues. Germline V gene lookup returns CDR1 LGHDT and CDR2 YNNKEL (reference sequence). The CDR3 region has the DNA TGTGCCAGCAGCCAGACCGCCGAACAGTTCTTC. It codes for CASSQTAEQFF.

This chain connects TRBV27 to TRBJ2-7; possible D gene TRBD2, 5 bases. V dropped 4 bases and J dropped 4 bases, with 17 bases sitting between them. The germline V gene has CDR1 MNHEY and CDR2 SMNVEV (reference sequence). The CDR3 extends over 15 amino acids. CDR3 sequence: CASSSAGAGTYEQYF. The CDR3 DNA reads TGTGCCAGCAGTTCCGCGGGCGCGGGTACTTACGAGCAGTACTTC.

The chain links TRBV3-1 to TRBJ1-2, with a weak D call TRBD1 (5 bases). This CDR3 is built from 12 residues. Germline CDR1 reads LGHDT; CDR2 reads YNNKEL (reference sequence). Trimming took off 4 bases at V and 7 bases at J, with 10 bases between the two ends. The CDR3 coding sequence is TGTGCCAGCAGCCGAGGGGATTGTGGCTACACCTTC. Amino acids: CASSRGDCGYTF. Complete variable domain (other parts from reference TRBV3-1 and TRBJ1-2): DTAVSQTPKYLVTQMGNDKSIKCEQNLGHDTMYWYKQDSKKFLKIMFSYNNKELIINETVPNRFSPKSPDKAHLNLHINSLELGDSAVYFCASSRGDCGYTFGSGTRLTVV.

The chain has TRBV27 and TRBJ2-7; 10 nucleotides match TRBD2. Germline values: CDR1 MNHEY, CDR2 SMNVEV (reference sequence). V shed 5 bases, J shed 4 bases, and the junction held 5 bases outside the gene matches. The CDR3 runs 14 residues. CDR3 loop: CASSRSGRVYEQYF. The CDR3 coding sequence is TGTGCCAGCAGTAGGAGCGGGAGGGTTTACGAGCAGTACTTC.

This clonotype has a handful of counts. The junction differs from germline at one of its ends, possibly a read error. This chain joins TRBV7-2 and TRBJ2-3; tentatively, D is TRBD2 (6 bases). The CDR3 contains 15 residues. Germline V gene lookup returns CDR1 SGHTA and CDR2 FQGNSA. CDR3 sequence reads: CASGLVSGGADTQYF. The CDR3 DNA reads as TGTGCCAGCGGCTTAGTTAGCGGAGGGGCCGATACGCAGTATTTT. Full variable domain (rest looked up from reference TRBV7-2 and TRBJ2-3): GAGVSQSPSNKVTEKGKDVELRCDPISGHTALYWYRQSLGQGLEFLIYFQGNSAPDKSGLPSDRFSAERTGGSVSTLTIQRTQQEDSAVYLCASGLVSGGADTQYFGPGTRLTVL.

This chain connects TRBV28 to TRBJ1-2; D not resolved. CDR3 length: 14 residues. Germline CDR1 reads MDHEN; CDR2 reads SYDVKM. The germline V and J ends were trimmed by 2 bases and 3 bases, with 10 bases remaining between them. The DNA for the CDR3 is TGTGCCAGCAGTTTAATCCATTTAGACTATGGCTACACCTTC. This translates into CASSLIHLDYGYTF.